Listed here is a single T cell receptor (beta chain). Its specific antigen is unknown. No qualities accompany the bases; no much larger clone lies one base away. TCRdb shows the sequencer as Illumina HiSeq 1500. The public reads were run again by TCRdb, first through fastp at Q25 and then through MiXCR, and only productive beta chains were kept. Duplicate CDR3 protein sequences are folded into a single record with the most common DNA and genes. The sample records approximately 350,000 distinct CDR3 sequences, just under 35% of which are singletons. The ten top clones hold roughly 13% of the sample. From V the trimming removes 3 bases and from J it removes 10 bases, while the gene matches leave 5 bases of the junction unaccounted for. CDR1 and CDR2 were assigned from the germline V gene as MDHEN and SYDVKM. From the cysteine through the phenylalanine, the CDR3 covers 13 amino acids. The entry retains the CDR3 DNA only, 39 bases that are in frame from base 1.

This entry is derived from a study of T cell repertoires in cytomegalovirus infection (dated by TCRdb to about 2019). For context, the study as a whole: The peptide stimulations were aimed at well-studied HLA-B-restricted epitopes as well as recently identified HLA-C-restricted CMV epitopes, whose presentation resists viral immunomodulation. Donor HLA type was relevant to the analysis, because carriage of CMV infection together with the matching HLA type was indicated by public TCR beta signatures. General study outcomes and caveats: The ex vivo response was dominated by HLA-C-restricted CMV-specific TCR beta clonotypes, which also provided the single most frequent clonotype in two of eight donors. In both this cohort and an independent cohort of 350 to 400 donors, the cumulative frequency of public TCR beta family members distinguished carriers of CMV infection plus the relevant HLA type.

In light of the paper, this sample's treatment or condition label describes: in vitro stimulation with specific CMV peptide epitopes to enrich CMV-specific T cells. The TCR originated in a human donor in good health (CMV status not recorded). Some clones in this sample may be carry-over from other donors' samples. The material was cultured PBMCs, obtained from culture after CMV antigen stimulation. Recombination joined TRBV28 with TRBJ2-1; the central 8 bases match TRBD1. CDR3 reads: CASSFPGGWEQFF. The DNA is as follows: TGTGCCAGCAGTTTCCCAGGGGGCTGGGAGCAGTTCTTC. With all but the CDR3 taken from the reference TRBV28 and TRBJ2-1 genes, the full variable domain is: DVKVTQSSRYLVKRTGEKVFLECVQDMDHENMFWYRQDPGLGLRLIYFSYDVKMKEKGDIPEGYSVSREKKERFSLILESASTNQTSMYLCASSFPGGWEQFFGPGTRLTVL.